This entry lists 32 T cell receptor beta chains sequenced from one sample in a study of T cells in Graves' hyperthyroidism and ophthalmopathy (dated by TCRdb to the late 2010s). Receptors were amplified or captured by multiplex PCR. Instrument used: Illumina HiSeq 2000. Amplification of TCR beta CDR3 regions was carried out from RNA transcripts. For the first round of RT-PCR on the TCR CDR3, the HTBI primer set was used together with the Qiagen OneStep RT-PCR kit. The public sequencing data were trimmed at Q25 with fastp and processed into clonotypes with MiXCR by TCRdb, which kept only in-frame beta chains. For every CDR3 protein sequence, its rows merge into one entry that carries the most common genes and DNA. The sample records around 300,000 distinct CDR3 sequences, roughly 14% of which are singletons. The top ten clonotypes cover approximately 7.8% of the sample. Sequenced material: blood. The receptor set was obtained from a woman aged 30 to 39 with Graves' hyperthyroidism that later progressed to Graves' ophthalmopathy.

Many counts were recorded for this clonotype. The chain employs TRBV13 and TRBJ1-6, with 11 nucleotides matching TRBD1. The germline gives CDR1 PRHDT, CDR2 FYEKMQ (reference sequence). Germline trimming cut 5 bases from V and 9 bases from J; bases unmatched to any gene: 9. The CDR3 runs to 16 residues. The CDR3 DNA reads as TGTGCCAGCAGCCCTGACCGGGACAGGGGGATTTCACCCCTCCACTTT. This encodes CASSPDRDRGISPLHF.

In this sample, this clonotype turned up many times. The chain has TRBV7-2 and TRBJ1-6; D not resolved. Trimming shortened V by 3 bases and J by 2 bases, and 8 bases separated the two germline ends. There are 15 residues in the CDR3. Germline V gives CDR1 SGHTA, CDR2 FQGNSA. CDR3 coding DNA: TGTGCCAGCAGCTTGGCGGGCCCCTATAATTCACCCCTCCACTTT. The encoded protein is CASSLAGPYNSPLHF.

This clonotype was picked up many times. The chain employs TRBV6-6 and TRBJ2-7; the match to TRBD1 covers 11 bases. CDR1 is MNHNY and CDR2 is SVGAGI in the germline V gene (reference sequence). CDR3 length equals 15 residues. V lost 2 bases to trimming and J lost 0 bases; unmatched junction nucleotides: 0. CDR3 sequence (DNA): TGTGCCAGCAGTTACGGGACAGGGGGCTCCTACGAGCAGTACTTC. Amino acids: CASSYGTGGSYEQYF.

Many counts were recorded for this clonotype. V gene TRBV27 combines with J gene TRBJ2-1; 10 nucleotides align to TRBD2. This CDR3 has 16 residues. The germline V gene has CDR1 MNHEY and CDR2 SMNVEV (reference sequence). J was trimmed by 8 bases and V by 5 bases; bases with no gene match: 12. The CDR3 DNA follows: TGTGCCAGCAGTCTTATTTGGGGACTAGCGTCCCATGAGCAGTTCTTC. Residues: CASSLIWGLASHEQFF.

This clonotype was seen many times. The V call is TRBV7-9, the J call TRBJ2-3; 11 bases are shared with TRBD1. This CDR3 is built from 17 residues. V was clipped by 3 bases and J by 4 bases; unmatched bases: 9. CDR1 SEHNR and CDR2 FQNEAQ come from the germline V gene (reference sequence). In DNA form, the CDR3 reads TGTGCCAGCAGCTTGACAGGGGACAGGGGGTTCCCAGATACGCAGTATTTT. This sequence encodes CASSLTGDRGFPDTQYF.

This clonotype was seen ten or more times. The CDR3 is CASQMGGGNGYTF. The CDR3 nucleotides read TGTGCCAGCCAGATGGGGGGCGGTAATGGCTACACCTTC. The chain recombines TRBV28 with TRBJ1-2, with D perhaps TRBD1 (6 bases). V was shortened by 8 bases and J by 6 bases, with 16 bases between the two germline ends. The length of the CDR3 is 13 residues. Germline CDR1 is MDHEN and CDR2 is SYDVKM.

CDR3: CASGGQGGGYTF. Written as DNA, the CDR3 is TGTGCCAGCGGCGGCCAGGGGGGAGGCTACACCTTC. The chain has TRBV9 and TRBJ1-2; 7 bases align to TRBD1. The CDR3 has 12 residues. CDR1 is SGDLS and CDR2 is YYNGEE in the germline V gene. V dropped 7 bases and J dropped 8; count of bases not matched to a gene: 8.

The chain uses TRBV7-2 and TRBJ1-3; D not certain. The CDR3 length is 15 residues. The ends were cut back, 1 base at V and 3 bases at J, with 10 bases in the middle. Germline-derived CDR1 and CDR2 are SGHTA and FQGNSA. The CDR3 sequence is CASSLVGVIGNTIYF. CDR3 DNA sequence: TGTGCCAGCAGCTTAGTCGGGGTTATTGGAAACACCATATATTTT.

Ten or more counts support this clonotype. The chain links TRBV12-3 or TRBV12-4 to TRBJ1-6; D may be TRBD1 (5 bases). V dropped 4 bases and J dropped 10 bases, with 11 bases sitting between them. This CDR3 comprises 13 residues. Here the CDR3 DNA reads TGTGCCAGCAGTTCCGGGGGTAGGTCACCCCTCCACTTT. Its translation: CASSSGGRSPLHF.

This sequence joins TRBV7-9 and TRBJ1-2; 9 bases map to TRBD1. The CDR3 has 13 residues. Germline values: CDR1 SEHNR, CDR2 FQNEAQ (reference sequence). Unmatched junction bases numbered 3, after V lost 4 bases and J lost 6 bases. The CDR3 loop is CASSSTGGNGYTF. The CDR3 DNA sequence: TGTGCCAGCAGCTCCACAGGGGGCAATGGCTACACCTTC.

Concerning this clonotype: This may stem from a read error, because a much larger clone lies one nucleotide away. This sequence joins TRBV4-1 and TRBJ2-7; maybe TRBD1 (5 bases). The germline V gene encodes CDR1 MGHRA and CDR2 YSYEKL. This CDR3 region has 17 residues. The CDR3 loop reads CVSSSTNFMGPVEEQYF. The CDR3 DNA sequence: TGCGTCAGCAGCTCAACGAACTTCATGGGGCCTGTGGAAGAGCAGTACTTC.

This clonotype was recorded many times. V gene TRBV27 combines with J gene TRBJ2-1; D possibly corresponds to TRBD2 (6 bases). There are 16 residues in the CDR3. V lost 1 base to trimming and J lost 9 bases, with 19 bases between them. In germline, CDR1 is MNHEY, CDR2 SMNVEV (reference sequence). This CDR3 is CASSLYPGRGSSEQFF. The CDR3 DNA follows: TGTGCCAGCAGTTTATATCCAGGGCGGGGAAGTAGTGAGCAGTTCTTC.

This clonotype was recorded at least ten times. V usage is TRBV6-9 and J usage is TRBJ1-4; 7 bases fit TRBD1. Losses at the gene ends were 5 bases for V and 4 bases for J; bases not matched to a gene: 7. Germline CDR1 and CDR2: MNHGY and SVAAGI. The CDR3 consists of 15 residues. CDR3 sequence: CASSHGQEHNEKLFF. In DNA, the CDR3 is TGTGCCAGCAGTCACGGACAGGAACATAATGAAAAACTGTTTTTT.

The chain has TRBV24-1 and TRBJ2-1; 15 nucleotides line up with TRBD2. CDR1 and CDR2 from the germline V gene are KGHDR and SFDVKD. The CDR3 runs 17 residues. After removal of 5 bases from V and 4 bases from J, the junction contained 5 bases not matched to a gene. In DNA, the CDR3 is TGTGCCACCAGTGCCCCGGGGACTAGCGGGAGGTACAATGAGCAGTTCTTC. This gives the protein CATSAPGTSGRYNEQFF.

This clonotype was seen many times. The chain links TRBV28 to TRBJ1-1; D not certain. With 3 bases removed from V and 1 base from J, the gap between germline ends came to 6 bases. Looked up from germline, CDR1 is MDHEN and CDR2 is SYDVKM. The CDR3 contains 13 residues. In DNA form, the CDR3 reads TGTGCCAGCAGTTTGTCAAAGAACACTGAAGCTTTCTTT. Translation gives CASSLSKNTEAFF.

This clonotype came up many times. The chain couples TRBV9 to TRBJ1-5; D is unresolved. This CDR3 contains 14 residues. V was shortened by 0 bases and J by 9 bases, with 13 bases between the two germline ends. Germline loops: CDR1 SGDLS, CDR2 YYNGEE. CDR3 sequence: CASSVGSGEGPQHF. In DNA form, the CDR3 reads TGTGCCAGCAGCGTAGGTAGTGGGGAGGGGCCCCAGCATTTT.

This clonotype came up many times. This chain uses TRBV7-9 with TRBJ2-7; D possibly uses TRBD1 or TRBD2 (5 bases each). This CDR3 spans 14 amino acids. Germline assignment: CDR1 SEHNR and CDR2 FQNEAQ (reference sequence). The germline V and J ends were trimmed by 0 bases and 2 bases, with 8 bases remaining between them. The CDR3 is CASSLARGPYEQYF. The CDR3, as DNA: TGTGCCAGCAGCTTAGCTAGGGGACCCTACGAGCAGTACTTC.

In this sample, this clonotype turned up a few times. V is TRBV9 and J is TRBJ2-1, with 7 bases matching TRBD2. The CDR3 is 12 residues long. Germline loops: CDR1 SGDLS, CDR2 YYNGEE. The V gene end was trimmed by 9 bases and the J gene end by 5 bases; junction bases not matched to a gene: 5. Here the CDR3 DNA reads TGTGCCATTAGGGGACTACACAATGAGCAGTTCTTC. This sequence encodes CAIRGLHNEQFF.

Points on this clonotype: Compared with germline, one end of the junction differs, possibly owing to a read error. The chain combines TRBV29-1 with TRBJ2-1; no definite D call. The CDR3 extends over 12 amino acids. The germline CDR1 and CDR2 sequences are SQVTM and ANQGSEA. The CDR3 DNA is TGCAGCGTTCGGAGCTCCTACAATGAGCAGCTCTTC. Translating gives CSVRSSYNEQLF.

This clonotype was counted only a few times. The rearrangement links TRBV12-5 to TRBJ2-5; 8 bases fit TRBD2. Germline loops: CDR1 LGHNT, CDR2 FRNRAP. Losses at the gene ends were 6 bases for V and 7 bases for J; bases not matched to a gene: 10. This CDR3 region has 14 residues. In DNA form, the CDR3 reads TGTGCTAGTGGCCGCGGGGGGCCCTTGGGGACCCAGTACTTC. Its translation is CASGRGGPLGTQYF. The full variable domain, rest sourced from reference TRBV12-5 and TRBJ2-5, is DARVTQTPRHKVTEMGQEVTMRCQPILGHNTVFWYRQTMMQGLELLAYFRNRAPLDDSGMPKDRFSAEMPDATLATLKIQPSEPRDSAVYFCASGRGGPLGTQYFGPGTRLLVL.

The V and J genes are TRBV7-3 and TRBJ2-3, with 7 bases that match TRBD2. This CDR3 has 16 amino acids. V lost 2 bases, J lost 6 bases, and 11 bases stayed unmatched. Looked up from germline, CDR1 is SGHTA and CDR2 is FQGTGA. The CDR3 DNA is TGTGCCAGCAGCTTACGGTTTGCGGGAGCTGGGGATACGCAGTATTTT. This encodes CASSLRFAGAGDTQYF.

At least ten counts were recorded for this clonotype. This sequence joins TRBV13 and TRBJ1-4; TRBD1 aligns across 8 bases. The CDR3 spans 16 residues. Germline V gene sequence: CDR1 PRHDT, CDR2 FYEKMQ (reference sequence). V was pared by 0 bases and J by 4 bases, with 4 bases of the junction left unmatched. CDR3 sequence (DNA): TGTGCCAGCAGCTTAGGGACAGGGGATTTTAATGAAAAACTGTTTTTT. Its translation is CASSLGTGDFNEKLFF.

The sample holds many counts of this clonotype. The chain recombines TRBV20-1 with TRBJ2-1; D might be TRBD2 (7 bases). Germline CDR1 and CDR2: DFQATT and SNEGSKA (reference sequence). The ends were cut back, 3 bases at V and 3 bases at J, with 15 bases in the middle. This CDR3 is built from 15 residues. DNA for the CDR3: TGCAGTGCTAGTGGGGGGGGGGGGCTCTACAATGAGCAGTTCTTC. This translates into CSASGGGGLYNEQFF.

This clonotype was observed at least ten times. The V call is TRBV12-3 or TRBV12-4, the J call TRBJ1-5; D uncertain. The CDR3 sequence is 16 residues long. Trimming took off 5 bases at V and 1 base at J, with 15 bases between the two ends. CDR3 protein: CASSVQGGGSNQPQHF. In DNA, the CDR3 is TGTGCCAGCAGTGTACAAGGAGGTGGAAGCAATCAGCCCCAGCATTTT.

This rearrangement joins TRBV20-1 to TRBJ2-3; 10 bases map to TRBD2. The CDR3 spans 15 residues. V was pared by 1 base and J by 4 bases, with 5 bases of the junction left unmatched. The V gene's germline CDR1 is DFQATT and CDR2 SNEGSKA (reference sequence). The CDR3 loop reads CSARGEREGPDTQYF. Here the CDR3 DNA reads TGCAGTGCTAGAGGGGAGCGGGAGGGCCCAGATACGCAGTATTTT.

Note on this clonotype: Possible read error: a much larger clone is one base away. In DNA form, the CDR3 reads TGCGCCAGCAACCAAGGTTCAGGAGAGGCCTACAATGAGCAGTTCTTC. It yields the protein CASNQGSGEAYNEQFF. The rearrangement links TRBV4-3 to TRBJ2-1; D uncertain. The CDR3 spans 16 residues. Germline V CDR1 and CDR2: LGHNA, YSLEER.

The sample holds many counts of this clonotype. The chain joins TRBV6-2 or TRBV6-3 to TRBJ2-7; D tentatively fits TRBD1 or TRBD2 (5 bases each). The CDR3 runs 13 residues. Germline V gives CDR1 MNHEY, CDR2 SVGEGT. The V end was cut by 8 bases, the J end by 5 bases, with 16 bases between. The CDR3 region is CASGGLGTDEQYF. The DNA for the CDR3 is TGTGCCAGCGGCGGGCTTGGGACGGACGAGCAGTACTTC.

This clonotype has at least ten counts. The chain uses TRBV20-1 and TRBJ2-2; D uncertain. This CDR3 has 13 amino acids. The V and J ends lost 6 bases and 1 base respectively, with 9 bases between them. The germline V gene encodes CDR1 DFQATT and CDR2 SNEGSKA (reference sequence). The CDR3 spells CSAFGENTGELFF. The CDR3 DNA reads as TGCAGTGCCTTTGGGGAGAACACCGGGGAGCTGTTTTTT.

The chain joins TRBV20-1 to TRBJ1-1, with TRBD1 matching over 11 bases. Trimming at V came to 7 bases and at J to 5 bases, leaving 6 bases not matched to a gene. Germline CDR1 and CDR2: DFQATT and SNEGSKA (reference sequence). The CDR3 has 13 residues. The CDR3 sequence: CSVQDRGRTEAFF. The CDR3 nucleotides are TGCAGTGTTCAGGACAGGGGGCGGACTGAAGCTTTCTTT.

Ten or more counts support this clonotype. This chain links TRBV6-5 with TRBJ2-7; no firm D call. The CDR3 covers 12 residues. V was trimmed by 2 bases and J by 3 bases, leaving 5 bases between them. Per the germline V gene, CDR1 is MNHEY and CDR2 is SVGAGI. In DNA form, the CDR3 reads TGTGCCAGCAGTTACGAGGTCTACGAGCAGTACTTC. This gives the protein CASSYEVYEQYF.

This clonotype appeared many times. The gene calls are TRBV12-3 or TRBV12-4 and TRBJ1-3; possible D gene TRBD1, 6 bases. The ends were cut back, 1 base at V and 4 bases at J, with 14 bases in the middle. The CDR3 consists of 16 residues. The chain's CDR3 is CASSLGGAVIGNTIYF. The CDR3 DNA sequence: TGTGCCAGCAGTTTAGGGGGGGCGGTTATCGGAAACACCATATATTTT.

The table lists this clonotype with many counts. V gene TRBV7-9 combines with J gene TRBJ2-1; maybe TRBD2 (6 bases). The CDR3 consists of 16 residues. Germline assignment: CDR1 SEHNR and CDR2 FQNEAQ (reference sequence). V lost 5 bases and J 2 bases, leaving 16 bases between the germline ends. The CDR3 sequence: CASSPEVAVTYNEQFF. The CDR3 DNA reads TGTGCCAGCAGCCCCGAGGTAGCGGTTACCTACAATGAGCAGTTCTTC. Together with reference TRBV7-9 and TRBJ2-1, the CDR3 gives the full variable domain: DTGVSQNPRHKITKRGQNVTFRCDPISEHNRLYWYRQTLGQGPEFLTYFQNEAQLEKSRLLSDRFSAERPKGSFSTLEIQRTEQGDSAMYLCASSPEVAVTYNEQFFGPGTRLTVL.